The clone carrying this TCR beta chain was detected once. This entry is derived from a study of blood T cell repertoires in COVID-19. Across the whole study: Sites in the United States, Italy and Spain provided acute and convalescent COVID-19 samples.

The data were produced by immunoSEQ multiplex PCR, yet TCRdb's version contains in-frame clones alone and is incomplete. The sample shows over 85,000 clones, approximately 68% of them seen only once. J gave up 4 bases and V 4 bases, and 9 bases lay outside the gene matches. Germline loops: CDR1 SGHNT, CDR2 YYREEE (reference sequence). This CDR3 comprises 15 residues. This receptor was taken from a woman in her sixties with acute or convalescent COVID-19. Source material: peripheral blood. The rearrangement uses TRBV5-4 and TRBJ2-7, with 9 bases matching TRBD1. CDR3 loop: CASSRGQGSAYEQYF. CDR3 in DNA: TGTGCCAGCAGCCGAGGACAGGGGTCAGCGTACGAGCAGTACTTC.